The 6 T cell receptor beta chains presented below share a single source sample, sequenced in a study of T cell responses to AZD1222 COVID-19 vaccine. Method: immunoSEQ multiplex PCR; TCRdb's copy keeps in-frame clones and lacks some. The top ten clones hold about 5% of a sample with roughly 100,000 clones, about 90% of them seen once. Sequencing was performed on peripheral blood, taken on day 0 of AZD1222 vaccination. The source is an adult in good health.

The rearrangement links TRBV10-3 to TRBJ2-3; 7 bases agree with TRBD1. The CDR3 has 15 residues. The V and J ends lost 6 bases and 2 bases, in that order; junction bases with no gene match: 8. Germline values: CDR1 ENHRY, CDR2 SYGVKD. The CDR3 loop reads CAIRNRGLLTDTQYF. The CDR3 DNA follows: TGTGCCATCAGGAACAGGGGCTTACTCACAGATACGCAGTATTTT.

This rearrangement joins TRBV27 to TRBJ1-2; 11 nucleotides agree with TRBD1. V lost 5 bases, J lost 4 bases, and 15 bases stayed unmatched. The CDR3 length is 18 residues. CDR1 and CDR2 (germline): MNHEY, SMNVEV (reference sequence). CDR3: CASSITGTGGSFSYGYTF. As DNA, the CDR3 is TGTGCCAGCAGTATCACCGGGACAGGGGGTTCGTTCAGCTATGGCTACACCTTC.

The CDR3, as DNA: TGTGCCAGCAGTCTTGGACAGTACTATGGCTACACCTTC. It encodes CASSLGQYYGYTF. The V gene is TRBV27, the J gene TRBJ1-2; D is possibly TRBD1 (6 bases). The V end was cut by 5 bases, the J end by 3 bases, with 10 bases between. Germline V lookup: CDR1 MNHEY, CDR2 SMNVEV (reference sequence). The CDR3 consists of 13 residues.

The sample holds a few counts of this clone. This rearrangement joins TRBV6-4 to TRBJ2-6; D is unresolved. The germline V and J ends were trimmed by 4 bases and 0 bases, with 10 bases remaining between them. Germline lookup yields CDR1 MRHNA and CDR2 SNTAGT. The CDR3 consists of 16 residues. The CDR3 coding sequence is TGTGCCAGCAGTGTCCAGCATGGCTCTGGGGCCAACGTCCTGACTTTC. The encoded protein is CASSVQHGSGANVLTF.

The V gene is TRBV25-1, the J gene TRBJ2-1, with 9 bases lining up with TRBD1. The CDR3 has 15 amino acids. The ends lost 3 bases at V and 9 bases at J; junction bases unmatched: 9. CDR1 and CDR2 (germline): MGHDK, SYGVNS. The DNA for the CDR3 is TGTGCCAGCAGTGACCGGGACAGGGTATCCGCTGAGCAGTTCTTC. It yields the protein CASSDRDRVSAEQFF.

Regarding this clone: An end of the junction differs from the germline gene, which may be a read error. The CDR3 DNA reads TGTGCCAGCAGCTTACGGACAGCCCCTCCGATTTTT. It encodes CASSLRTAPPIF. This rearrangement joins TRBV11-2 to TRBJ1-4, with TRBD1 as a possible D gene (6 bases). Germline CDR1 and CDR2: SGHAT and FQNNGV. CDR3 length equals 12 residues. Together with reference TRBV11-2 and TRBJ1-4, the CDR3 gives the full variable domain: EAGVAQSPRYKIIEKRQSVAFWCNPISGHATLYWYQQILGQGPKLLIQFQNNGVVDDSQLPKDRFSAERLKGVDSTLKIQPAKLEDSAVYLCASSLRTAPPIFGSGTQLSVL.